These T cell receptor beta chains were read from a single sample in a study of blood T cell repertoires in COVID-19. Sequencing used immunoSEQ multiplex PCR; TCRdb keeps in-frame clones, though not all of them. The sample contains about 140,000 clones, approximately 85% of which appear only once. Sample: peripheral blood. The receptor source for this set is a man between 70 and 80 years old with acute or convalescent COVID-19. CDR3s include the opening cysteine and the closing phenylalanine or tryptophan. The D gene is left open where the match is weak.

D: -
J: TRBJ2-1
V: TRBV5-6
DNA: TGTGCCAGCAGCTTGGTATACTTGCAGGGGAACAATGAGCAGTTCTTC
CDR3: CASSLVYLQGNNEQFF

D: -
J: TRBJ1-2
V: TRBV4-2
DNA: TGTGCCAGCAGCCAAGGGACAGAGATCTTGTCCTTC
CDR3: CASSQGTEILSF

D: TRBD1
J: TRBJ1-1
V: TRBV18
DNA: TGTGCCAGCTCACCACGACGTGGGGGGTCCGGGACAGCGAACACTGAAGCTTTCTTT
CDR3: CASSPRRGGSGTANTEAFF

D: -
J: TRBJ1-2
V: TRBV6-1
DNA: TGTGCCAGCAGTGAAGCACGGGGAACCCAATACTATGGCTACACCTTC
CDR3: CASSEARGTQYYGYTF

D: -
J: TRBJ1-2
V: TRBV4-1
DNA: TGCGCCAGCAGCCCCACGGGGAGTTCCTATGGCTACACCTTC
CDR3: CASSPTGSSYGYTF

D: -
J: TRBJ1-2
V: TRBV6-1
DNA: TGTGCCAGCAGTGAACGCGGGGGGCGAGACTATGGCTACACCTTC
CDR3: CASSERGGRDYGYTF

D: TRBD2
J: TRBJ2-3
V: TRBV28
DNA: TGTGCCAGCAGTTTGGCGGGAGCCAGAGATACGCAGTATTTT
CDR3: CASSLAGARDTQYF

D: -
J: TRBJ1-1
V: TRBV5-1
DNA: TGCGCCAGCAGCTTGGGCCCGAGTCTGAACACTGAAGCTTTCTTT
CDR3: CASSLGPSLNTEAFF

D: -
J: TRBJ2-5
V: TRBV3-1/TRBV3-2
DNA: TGTGCCAGCAGCCACAGGGGTTCCCCGGACTTC
CDR3: CASSHRGSPDF

D: -
J: TRBJ2-4
V: TRBV6-5
DNA: TGTGCCACCAAAACAGGATGGAACATTCAGTACTTC
CDR3: CATKTGWNIQYF

D: -
J: TRBJ1-6
V: TRBV2
DNA: TGTGCCAGCAGAGGGGGGGGAGTATTCCCCCTCCACTTT
CDR3: CASRGGGVFPLHF